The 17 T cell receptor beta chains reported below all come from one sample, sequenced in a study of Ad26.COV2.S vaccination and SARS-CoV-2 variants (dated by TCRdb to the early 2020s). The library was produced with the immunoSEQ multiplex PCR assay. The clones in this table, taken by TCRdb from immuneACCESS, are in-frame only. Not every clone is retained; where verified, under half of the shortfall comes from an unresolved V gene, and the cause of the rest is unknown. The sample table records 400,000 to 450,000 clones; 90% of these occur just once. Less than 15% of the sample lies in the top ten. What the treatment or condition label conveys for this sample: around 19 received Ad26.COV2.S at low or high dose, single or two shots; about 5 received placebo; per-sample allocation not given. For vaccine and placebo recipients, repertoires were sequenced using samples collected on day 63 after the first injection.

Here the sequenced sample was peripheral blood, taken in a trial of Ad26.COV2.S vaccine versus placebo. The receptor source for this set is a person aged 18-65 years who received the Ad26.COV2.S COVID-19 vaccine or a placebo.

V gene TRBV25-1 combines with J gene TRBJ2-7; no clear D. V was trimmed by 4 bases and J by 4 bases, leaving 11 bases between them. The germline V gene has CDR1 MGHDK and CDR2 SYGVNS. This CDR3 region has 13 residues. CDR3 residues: CASSAPGLYEQYF. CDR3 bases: TGTGCCAGCAGTGCCCCCGGTCTGTACGAGCAGTACTTC.

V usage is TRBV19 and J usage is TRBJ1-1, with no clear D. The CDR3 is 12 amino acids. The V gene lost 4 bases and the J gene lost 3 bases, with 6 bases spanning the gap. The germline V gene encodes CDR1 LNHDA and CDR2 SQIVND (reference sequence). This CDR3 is CASSKADTEAFF. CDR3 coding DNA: TGTGCCAGTAGTAAGGCCGACACTGAAGCTTTCTTT.

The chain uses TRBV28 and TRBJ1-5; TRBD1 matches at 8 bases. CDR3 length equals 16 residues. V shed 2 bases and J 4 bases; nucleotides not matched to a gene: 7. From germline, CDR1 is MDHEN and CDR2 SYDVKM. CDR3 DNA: TGTGCCAGCAGTTTAAGTACAGGGGGGTTAAATCAGCCCCAGCATTTT. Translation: CASSLSTGGLNQPQHF.

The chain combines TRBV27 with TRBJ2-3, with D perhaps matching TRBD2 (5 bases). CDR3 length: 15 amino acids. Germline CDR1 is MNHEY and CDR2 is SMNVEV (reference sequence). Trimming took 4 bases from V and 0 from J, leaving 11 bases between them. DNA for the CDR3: TGTGCCAGCAGTTCGGGATCCATAAGCACAGATACGCAGTATTTT. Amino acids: CASSSGSISTDTQYF.

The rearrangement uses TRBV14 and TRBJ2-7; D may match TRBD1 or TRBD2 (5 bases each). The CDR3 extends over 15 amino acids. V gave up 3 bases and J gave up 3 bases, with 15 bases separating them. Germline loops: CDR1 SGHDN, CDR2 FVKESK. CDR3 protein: CASSQNHGANYEQYF. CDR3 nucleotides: TGTGCCAGCAGCCAGAACCACGGGGCAAACTACGAGCAGTACTTC.

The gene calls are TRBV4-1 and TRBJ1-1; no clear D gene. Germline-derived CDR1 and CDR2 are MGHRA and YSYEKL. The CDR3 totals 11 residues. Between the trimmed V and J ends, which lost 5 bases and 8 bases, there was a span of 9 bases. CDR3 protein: CASSFMHEAFF. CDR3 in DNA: TGCGCCAGCAGCTTCATGCACGAAGCTTTCTTT.

The chain's CDR3 is CASSYSSADGYTF. CDR3 nucleotides: TGTGCCAGCAGTTACTCCTCAGCTGATGGCTACACCTTC. V is TRBV6-5 and J is TRBJ1-2; no clear D. The CDR3 consists of 13 residues. Germline-derived CDR1 and CDR2 are MNHEY and SVGAGI. Trimming left V 0 bases short and J 6 bases short, with 8 bases between.

CDR3 region: CASSIGLSSGRAIPHEQYF. As DNA, the CDR3 is TGTGCCAGTAGTATAGGCCTCTCAAGCGGGAGGGCCATCCCCCACGAGCAGTACTTC. The chain carries TRBV19 and TRBJ2-7; 10 bases line up with TRBD2. V shed 1 base and J 5 bases; nucleotides not matched to a gene: 17. Germline assignment: CDR1 LNHDA and CDR2 SQIVND (reference sequence). The CDR3 loop spans 19 amino acids.

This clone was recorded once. The CDR3 DNA follows: TGTGCCAGCAGCTTCTCGGGACAGTACAATGAGCAGTTCTTC. This sequence encodes CASSFSGQYNEQFF. The J gene is TRBJ2-1, the V gene TRBV7-2; 7 bases agree with TRBD1. This CDR3 is built from 14 residues. Germline CDR1 is SGHTA and CDR2 is FQGNSA. J gave up 4 bases and V 3 bases, and 3 bases lay outside the gene matches. The variable domain in full, with the rest retrieved from reference TRBV7-2 and TRBJ2-1, is GAGVSQSPSNKVTEKGKDVELRCDPISGHTALYWYRQSLGQGLEFLIYFQGNSAPDKSGLPSDRFSAERTGGSVSTLTIQRTQQEDSAVYLCASSFSGQYNEQFFGPGTRLTVL.

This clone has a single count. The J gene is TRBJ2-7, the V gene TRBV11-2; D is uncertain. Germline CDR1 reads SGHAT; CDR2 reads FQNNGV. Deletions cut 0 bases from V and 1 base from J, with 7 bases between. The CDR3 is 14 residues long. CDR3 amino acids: CASSLDLGSYEQYF. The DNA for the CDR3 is TGTGCCAGCAGCTTAGATCTAGGGTCCTACGAGCAGTACTTC.

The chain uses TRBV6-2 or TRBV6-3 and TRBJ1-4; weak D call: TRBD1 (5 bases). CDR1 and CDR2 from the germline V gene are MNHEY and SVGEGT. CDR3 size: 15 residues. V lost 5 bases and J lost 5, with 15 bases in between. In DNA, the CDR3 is TGTGCCAGCAGTGGACTCCGGGACTCAAATGAAAAACTGTTTTTT. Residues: CASSGLRDSNEKLFF.

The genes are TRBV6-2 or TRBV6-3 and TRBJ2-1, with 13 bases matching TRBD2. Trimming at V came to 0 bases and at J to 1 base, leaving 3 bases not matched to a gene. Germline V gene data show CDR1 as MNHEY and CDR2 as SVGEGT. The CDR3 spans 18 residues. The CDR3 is CASSYSRLAGGSYNEQFF. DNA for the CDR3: TGTGCCAGCAGTTACTCCAGACTAGCGGGAGGATCCTACAATGAGCAGTTCTTC.

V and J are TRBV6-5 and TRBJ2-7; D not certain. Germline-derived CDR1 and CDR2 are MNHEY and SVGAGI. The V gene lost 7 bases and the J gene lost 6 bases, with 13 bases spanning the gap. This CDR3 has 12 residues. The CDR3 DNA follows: TGTGCCAGCAAACGACCGCGAGGCGAGCAGTACTTC. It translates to CASKRPRGEQYF.

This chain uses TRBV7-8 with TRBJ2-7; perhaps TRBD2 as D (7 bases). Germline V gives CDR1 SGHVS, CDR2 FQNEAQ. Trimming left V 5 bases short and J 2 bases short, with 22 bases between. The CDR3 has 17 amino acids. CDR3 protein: CASSKNERGASTYEQYF. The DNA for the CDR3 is TGTGCCAGCAGCAAAAACGAACGGGGGGCGAGTACCTACGAGCAGTACTTC. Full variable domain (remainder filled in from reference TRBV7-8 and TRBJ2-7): GAGVSQSPRYKVAKRGQDVALRCDPISGHVSLFWYQQALGQGPEFLTYFQNEAQLDKSGLPSDRFFAERPEGSVSTLKIQRTQQEDSAVYLCASSKNERGASTYEQYFGPGTRLTVT.

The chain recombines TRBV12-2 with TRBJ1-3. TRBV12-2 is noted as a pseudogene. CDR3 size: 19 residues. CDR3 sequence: CASRLAPKGRTTSGNTIYF. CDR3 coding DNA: TGTGCAAGTCGCTTAGCGCCAAAGGGACGAACTACCTCTGGAAACACCATATATTTT.

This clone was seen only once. Written as DNA, the CDR3 is TGTGCCTGGAGTGTACTAGCGGGAGCGGGGACCCAGTACTTC. Translation: CAWSVLAGAGTQYF. The V call is TRBV30, the J call TRBJ2-5, with 11 bases lining up with TRBD2. V trimming: 0 bases; J trimming: 7 bases; junction bases outside the gene matches: 4. Germline CDR1 GTSNPN, CDR2 SVGIG (reference sequence). The length of the CDR3 is 14 residues.

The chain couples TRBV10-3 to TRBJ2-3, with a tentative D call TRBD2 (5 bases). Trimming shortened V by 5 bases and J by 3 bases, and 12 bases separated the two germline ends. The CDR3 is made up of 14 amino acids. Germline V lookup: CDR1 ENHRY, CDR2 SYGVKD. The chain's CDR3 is CAISISDLTDTQYF. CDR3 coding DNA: TGTGCCATCAGTATTAGCGATTTGACAGATACGCAGTATTTT.